This T cell receptor beta chain was observed in a study of blood T cell repertoires in COVID-19. Study as a whole: Samples came from the United States, Italy and Spain, spanning acute and convalescent COVID-19. In each case, the material was cDNA or gDNA derived from T cells, B-cell-depleted T cells, or PBMCs.

Under the authors' procedure: Amplification from reference gene primers served as the basis for estimated nucleated cell counts. Generated by immunoSEQ multiplex PCR, the TCRdb table keeps only in-frame clones and is missing some. The DNA gave D and trimming, while V, J and clone size come from that table. The sample contains hundreds of thousands of clones, around four fifths of which appear only once. Per the germline V gene, CDR1 is DFQATT and CDR2 is SNEGSKA (reference sequence). The CDR3 spans 13 residues. V was trimmed by 3 bases and J by 5 bases, leaving 14 bases between them. The rearrangement uses TRBV20-1 and TRBJ2-7; TRBD1 is a possible D gene (7 bases). Material for sequencing was peripheral blood. This TCR came from a woman in her sixties or seventies with active or convalescent COVID-19. CDR3 in amino acids: CSASQGGRNEQYF. The DNA for the CDR3 is TGCAGTGCTAGTCAGGGGGGCCGGAACGAGCAGTACTTC.